Sequencing of this T cell receptor (beta chain) was carried out in a study of shared clonotypes between healthy human individuals. The protocol was immunoSEQ multiplex PCR, while the TCRdb copy is restricted to in-frame clones and leaves out a portion. This table has roughly 2.4 million clones, 95% appearing once. Germline loops: CDR1 SNHLY, CDR2 FYNNEI. The CDR3 covers 15 residues. The trim removed 6 bases at V and 1 base at J, leaving 6 bases unmatched. The sequenced material came from naive CD4+ T cells sorted from blood. The sample's subset: CD45RA+ positively selected. The chain is built from TRBV2 and TRBJ2-3; 8 nucleotides agree with TRBD1. This TCR derives from a man aged 18 to 29 in good health. CDR3 amino acids: CASSLGQGGTDTQYF. The DNA for the CDR3 is TGTGCCAGCAGCCTCGGACAGGGCGGCACAGATACGCAGTATTTT.